Presented here are 24 T cell receptor beta chains from one specimen sequenced in a study of control samples from healthy donors and cancer patients. Libraries were prepared by immunoSEQ multiplex PCR; TCRdb keeps only in-frame clonotypes and omits some of them. This sample has 100,000 to 150,000 clones; 85% to 95% occur once, and the top ten carry approximately 0.58%. The material sequenced was PBMCs. These receptor sequences come from a man older than 75 with head and neck cancer.

The chain combines TRBV2 with TRBJ1-2, with TRBD1 as a possible D gene (5 bases). V was trimmed by 6 bases and J by 3 bases, leaving 14 bases between them. The CDR3 runs to 14 residues. Germline assignment: CDR1 SNHLY and CDR2 FYNNEI. This CDR3 is CASRQTGSHYGYTF. CDR3 nucleotides: TGTGCCAGCAGGCAAACAGGTTCCCACTATGGCTACACCTTC.

V usage is TRBV6-5 and J usage is TRBJ2-7; tentatively, D is TRBD2 (6 bases). Trimming removed 6 bases from V and 0 bases from J, with 12 bases in between. CDR1 MNHEY and CDR2 SVGAGI come from the germline V gene. The CDR3 consists of 14 residues. The CDR3 protein is CASRGGPSSYEQYF. CDR3 in DNA: TGTGCCAGCAGGGGGGGTCCCAGCTCCTACGAGCAGTACTTC.

This clone has only one observation. This chain uses TRBV7-2 with TRBJ2-7, with 11 bases fitting TRBD1. CDR3 length: 15 residues. V was clipped by 2 bases and J by 6 bases; unmatched bases: 6. Germline V gene sequence: CDR1 SGHTA, CDR2 FQGNSA. CDR3 in amino acids: CASSLRTGGAGEQYF. The DNA for the CDR3 is TGTGCCAGCAGCTTACGGACAGGGGGCGCGGGCGAGCAGTACTTC.

The chain is built from TRBV6-6 and TRBJ2-7; TRBD1 matches 7 bases. Per the germline V gene, CDR1 is MNHNY and CDR2 is SVGAGI (reference sequence). Germline trimming cut 6 bases from V and 1 base from J; bases unmatched to any gene: 6. This CDR3 has 14 amino acids. The CDR3: CASRKGTESYEQYF. CDR3 DNA sequence: TGTGCCAGCAGAAAGGGGACAGAATCCTACGAGCAGTACTTC.

The V gene is TRBV7-6, the J gene TRBJ1-1; 9 positions agree with TRBD1. The CDR3 totals 16 residues. V shed 4 bases, J shed 5 bases, and the junction held 11 bases outside the gene matches. CDR1 is SGHVS and CDR2 is FNYEAQ in the germline V gene. The CDR3 DNA follows: TGTGCCAGCAGCTCTTGGACAGGGGAGGGCAAAACTGAAGCTTTCTTT. Its translation is CASSSWTGEGKTEAFF.

This chain links TRBV7-9 with TRBJ1-1; D is perhaps TRBD1 (6 bases). The V end lost 11 bases, the J end lost 3 bases, and 16 bases lay between the germline ends. CDR3 length: 13 residues. In germline, CDR1 is SEHNR, CDR2 FQNEAQ (reference sequence). CDR3 in DNA: TGTGCCGGGACAAGGGCAGGGGACACTGAAGCTTTCTTT. Translating gives CAGTRAGDTEAFF.

The chain uses TRBV11-3 and TRBJ1-3, with a tentative D call TRBD1 (5 bases). Germline CDR1 SGHNT, CDR2 YENEEA. Trimming took 5 bases from V and 0 from J, leaving 11 bases between them. The CDR3 is made up of 15 amino acids. The DNA for the CDR3 is TGTGCCAGCAGCCCGGGGGGGAGCTCTGGAAACACCATATATTTT. Translating it yields CASSPGGSSGNTIYF.

This chain connects TRBV24-1 to TRBJ2-3, with 13 nucleotides matching TRBD2. The germline V gene has CDR1 KGHDR and CDR2 SFDVKD. After removal of 4 bases from V and 2 bases from J, the junction contained 5 bases not matched to a gene. This CDR3 spans 17 amino acids. The CDR3 DNA is TGTGCCACCAGTGAGTGGACTAGCGGGAGAATCACAGATACGCAGTATTTT. This gives the protein CATSEWTSGRITDTQYF.

This sequence joins TRBV7-2 and TRBJ2-6; no clear D gene. Germline V gene sequence: CDR1 SGHTA, CDR2 FQGNSA. V lost 1 base, J lost 1 base, and 5 bases lay in between. The CDR3 sequence is 15 residues long. CDR3 DNA sequence: TGTGCCAGCAGCTTAGGGAGTTCTGGGGCCAACGTCCTGACTTTC. Protein sequence: CASSLGSSGANVLTF.

J is TRBJ1-2 and V is TRBV7-9; D is possibly TRBD1 (5 bases). The V gene's germline CDR1 is SEHNR and CDR2 FQNEAQ (reference sequence). The CDR3 spans 14 residues. V was cut by 5 bases and J by 8 bases, with 18 bases left in between. In DNA form, the CDR3 reads TGTGCCAGCAGCCAAGGCGGGAGGGGATACGGCTACACCTTC. It is translated as CASSQGGRGYGYTF. The whole variable domain, filled in from reference TRBV7-9 and TRBJ1-2, reads DTGVSQNPRHKITKRGQNVTFRCDPISEHNRLYWYRQTLGQGPEFLTYFQNEAQLEKSRLLSDRFSAERPKGSFSTLEIQRTEQGDSAMYLCASSQGGRGYGYTFGSGTRLTVV.

The chain combines TRBV19 with TRBJ2-1; 15 bases match TRBD2. Germline-derived CDR1 and CDR2 are LNHDA and SQIVND (reference sequence). This CDR3 is 15 amino acids long. V lost 5 bases, J lost 7 bases, and 3 bases stayed unmatched. CDR3 coding DNA: TGTGCCAGTAGTCTGGGACTAGCGGGAGGAAATGAGCAGTTCTTC. It encodes CASSLGLAGGNEQFF. The whole variable domain, remainder taken from reference TRBV19 and TRBJ2-1, is DGGITQSPKYLFRKEGQNVTLSCEQNLNHDAMYWYRQDPGQGLRLIYYSQIVNDFQKGDIAEGYSVSREKKESFPLTVTSAQKNPTAFYLCASSLGLAGGNEQFFGPGTRLTVL.

The chain joins TRBV6-5 to TRBJ2-1, with no clear D. Trimming left V 4 bases short and J 0 bases short, with 13 bases between. The V gene's germline CDR1 is MNHEY and CDR2 SVGAGI. The CDR3 is 16 residues long. The DNA for the CDR3 is TGTGCCAGCAGTTCCCGTAAAGCGCTCTCCTACAATGAGCAGTTCTTC. This encodes CASSSRKALSYNEQFF.

V usage is TRBV6-6 and J usage is TRBJ2-3; D may be TRBD2 (7 bases). Trimming took off 11 bases at V and 2 bases at J, with 20 bases between the two ends. The CDR3 consists of 15 residues. Germline-derived CDR1 and CDR2 are MNHNY and SVGAGI (reference sequence). CDR3 in amino acids: CAARARGAHTDTQYF. CDR3 nucleotides: TGTGCCGCCCGAGCCCGGGGGGCCCACACAGATACGCAGTATTTT.

The chain employs TRBV5-4 and TRBJ1-4; no clear D gene. This CDR3 has 15 amino acids. Germline assignment: CDR1 SGHNT and CDR2 YYREEE (reference sequence). V lost 1 base and J lost 7, with 14 bases in between. The CDR3, as DNA: TGTGCCAGCAGCTTGATGGGAGGGAAGGGTGAAAAACTGTTTTTT. Amino acids: CASSLMGGKGEKLFF.

This clone has a single count. The rearrangement joins TRBV6-1 to TRBJ2-3; D is perhaps TRBD2 (6 bases). The CDR3 loop spans 14 amino acids. CDR1 and CDR2 from the germline V gene are MNHNS and SASEGT. V lost 3 bases and J lost 1, with 8 bases in between. CDR3 DNA sequence: TGTGCCAGCAGTGAGGCGGGGCGCACAGATACGCAGTATTTT. Translation: CASSEAGRTDTQYF.

This rearrangement joins TRBV5-4 to TRBJ2-7; 7 bases are shared with TRBD2. The length of the CDR3 is 13 residues. V lost 6 bases and J lost 1; bases outside the gene matches: 4. The germline gives CDR1 SGHNT, CDR2 YYREEE (reference sequence). CDR3 region: CASNVGGSYEQYF. The DNA for the CDR3 is TGTGCCAGCAACGTGGGGGGGTCCTACGAGCAGTACTTC.

The table lists this clone with a few counts. The gene calls are TRBV27 and TRBJ1-6; D is unclear. Trimming took 3 bases from V and 5 from J, leaving 8 bases between them. The CDR3 runs to 14 residues. From germline, CDR1 is MNHEY and CDR2 SMNVEV (reference sequence). CDR3 protein: CASSFLRDNSPLHF. The CDR3 coding sequence is TGTGCCAGCAGTTTCCTACGGGATAATTCACCCCTCCACTTT.

J is TRBJ2-7 and V is TRBV11-1; D remains unclear. Germline V CDR1 and CDR2: SGHAT, FQDESV (reference sequence). The CDR3 contains 13 residues. Trimming took off 1 base at V and 0 bases at J, with 4 bases between the two ends. The chain's CDR3 is CASSLGVSYEQYF. In nucleotides, the CDR3 is TGTGCCAGCAGCTTAGGGGTCTCCTACGAGCAGTACTTC.

The chain employs TRBV4-2 and TRBJ1-4; 9 bases are a match to TRBD1. This CDR3 has 16 amino acids. Trimming removed 0 bases from V and 8 bases from J; junction bases left unmatched: 7. CDR1 LGHNA and CDR2 YNFKEQ come from the germline V gene. DNA for the CDR3: TGTGCCAGCAGCCAAGAAACAGGGGGCCCTCGAGAAAAACTGTTTTTT. This codes for CASSQETGGPREKLFF.

This chain connects TRBV25-1 to TRBJ1-6; TRBD1 agrees at 7 bases. Germline CDR1 reads MGHDK; CDR2 reads SYGVNS. This CDR3 region has 12 residues. The V and J ends lost 7 bases and 15 bases, in that order; junction bases with no gene match: 9. For the CDR3, the DNA is TGTGCCAGCACCTCGACAGGGTTATTCCTCCACTTT. Encoded protein: CASTSTGLFLHF.

The chain couples TRBV20-1 to TRBJ1-2; D may be TRBD1 (5 bases). The CDR3 runs to 11 residues. Deletions cut 6 bases from V and 4 bases from J, with 9 bases between. Germline V lookup: CDR1 DFQATT, CDR2 SNEGSKA (reference sequence). The CDR3 region has the DNA TGCAGTGCGGGGACTATCTATGGCTACACCTTC. It specifies CSAGTIYGYTF.

V usage is TRBV27 and J usage is TRBJ1-5; TRBD1 might be the D (6 bases). V was pared by 4 bases and J by 2 bases, with 21 bases between. Germline CDR1 reads MNHEY; CDR2 reads SMNVEV (reference sequence). The CDR3 length is 18 residues. CDR3 nucleotide sequence: TGTGCCAGCAGTTCCCACAGCCGGGGGGGCGCAGGCAATCAGCCCCAGCATTTT. Translated: CASSSHSRGGAGNQPQHF.

The rearrangement uses TRBV21-1 and TRBJ1-6; the D call in the table, TRBD1, was not verified against the DNA. TRBV21-1 corresponds to a pseudogene. The CDR3 totals 16 residues. The CDR3 here is CARTQKDGQINSPLHF. DNA for the CDR3: TGTGCCAGAACCCAAAAGGACGGACAGATAAATTCACCCCTCCACTTT.

J is TRBJ2-7 and V is TRBV15; unclear D gene. V was shortened by 0 bases and J by 5 bases, with 17 bases between the two germline ends. Germline V CDR1 and CDR2: LNHNV, YYDKDF (reference sequence). The CDR3 contains 16 residues. This CDR3 is CATSRDRRTFRDEQYF. CDR3 sequence (DNA): TGTGCCACCAGCAGAGACCGGCGGACCTTTCGCGACGAGCAGTACTTC.